A single sample gave rise to the 5 T cell receptor beta chains below, sequenced in a study of regulatory and conventional T cells in RAG deficiency. Profiled with immunoSEQ multiplex PCR; TCRdb holds only in-frame clones, not every one. The sample carries approximately 30,000 clones, approximately 96% recorded once. Genomic DNA came from blood conventional CD4+ T cells gated CD25-low CD127-high. The same sample was also studied in work on regulatory T cells. That source reports: The PCR used 52 TRBV and 13 TRBJ primers.

Sequencing was performed on CD25- CD4+ T cells sorted from blood. The receptors shown here come from a human donor in good health.

The chain recombines TRBV7-2 with TRBJ1-1; 9 bases agree with TRBD1. J lost 3 bases, V lost 3 bases, and 2 bases had no gene match. CDR3 length: 14 residues. Germline V lookup: CDR1 SGHTA, CDR2 FQGNSA. The CDR3 bases are TGTGCCAGCAGCTTCCGGACAGGGGACACTGAAGCTTTCTTT. Its translation is CASSFRTGDTEAFF. The complete variable domain, with remaining parts taken from reference TRBV7-2 and TRBJ1-1, reads GAGVSQSPSNKVTEKGKDVELRCDPISGHTALYWYRQSLGQGLEFLIYFQGNSAPDKSGLPSDRFSAERTGGSVSTLTIQRTQQEDSAVYLCASSFRTGDTEAFFGQGTRLTVV.

The rearrangement uses TRBV19 and TRBJ1-5, with TRBD1 identical over 9 bases. The CDR3 totals 16 residues. CDR1 is LNHDA and CDR2 is SQIVND in the germline V gene (reference sequence). Trimming at V came to 5 bases and at J to 4 bases, leaving 9 bases not matched to a gene. In DNA, the CDR3 is TGTGCCAGTAGTTATAACAGGGGGCAAAGGAATCAGCCCCAGCATTTT. Translation: CASSYNRGQRNQPQHF.

The chain has TRBV6-5 and TRBJ2-7; D perhaps matches TRBD1 (5 bases). Trimming removed 2 bases from V and 7 bases from J, with 12 bases in between. Per the germline V gene, CDR1 is MNHEY and CDR2 is SVGAGI. The CDR3 runs to 13 residues. In DNA form, the CDR3 reads TGTGCCAGCAGTTACAGGGGCGGACGGGAGCAGTACTTC. Residues: CASSYRGGREQYF.

This chain uses TRBV2 with TRBJ2-7; TRBD2 aligns across 9 bases. Germline values: CDR1 SNHLY, CDR2 FYNNEI. Losses at the gene ends were 6 bases for V and 2 bases for J; bases not matched to a gene: 8. The CDR3 runs 15 residues. The CDR3 nucleotides are TGTGCCAGCAGAGTTAGCGGGAGAAGTCCCTACGAGCAGTACTTC. Residues: CASRVSGRSPYEQYF.

In nucleotides, the CDR3 is TGTGCCAGCAGTCAAAGGAGGACGGATAGCAATCAGCCCCAGCATTTT. Protein sequence: CASSQRRTDSNQPQHF. V gene TRBV2 combines with J gene TRBJ1-5; D gene uncertain. Germline V gene sequence: CDR1 SNHLY, CDR2 FYNNEI. The CDR3 is 16 residues long. V was cut by 5 bases and J by 0 bases, with 14 bases left in between.